The TCR beta chain described here comes from a study of T cell responses to AZD1222 COVID-19 vaccine. Study-wide background: Second-dose groups at about 4 or about 12 weeks were pooled.

Turning to this clone: The target antigen is unknown.

Method: immunoSEQ multiplex PCR; TCRdb's copy keeps in-frame clones and lacks some. The data contain more than 85,000 clones, approximately 91% of them singletons. This CDR3 is built from 16 residues. V was clipped by 4 bases and J by 0 bases, with 13 bases between them. Germline V gene sequence: CDR1 LNHDA, CDR2 SQIVND (reference sequence). Study results and caveats: Baseline antibody screening turned up just a handful of seropositive AZD1222 recipients. Researchers report vaccine-associated CD4 TCRs spanning spike, with dominance at 160-218 and 743-854. Most donors were white British, females outnumbered males, and clonal diversity was possibly underestimated.

The sequenced sample was peripheral blood, obtained on day 0 of AZD1222 vaccination. The TCR originated in an adult in good health. The rearrangement links TRBV19 to TRBJ1-3; unclear D gene. This CDR3 reads CASSTSSVSSGNTIYF. The CDR3, as DNA: TGTGCCAGTAGTACCTCCTCAGTGAGCTCTGGAAACACCATATATTTT. Variable domain in full (rest from reference TRBV19 and TRBJ1-3): DGGITQSPKYLFRKEGQNVTLSCEQNLNHDAMYWYRQDPGQGLRLIYYSQIVNDFQKGDIAEGYSVSREKKESFPLTVTSAQKNPTAFYLCASSTSSVSSGNTIYFGEGSWLTVV.